The clone carrying this T cell receptor (beta chain) was observed a few times. Authors' processing steps: The authors estimated nucleated cell counts from reference gene primer amplification. Libraries were prepared by immunoSEQ multiplex PCR; TCRdb keeps only in-frame clonotypes and omits some of them. Clone size and the V and J calls come from that table; the DNA yielded D and trimming. Altogether some 130,000 clones are present, 81% being singletons, with the ten largest covering 8.4%. This sample is part of a study of blood T cell repertoires in COVID-19. The receptor comes from a woman aged 55-69 years with active or convalescent COVID-19. Sequences were obtained from peripheral blood.

The CDR3 nucleotides are TGCGCCAGCAGTGGTCTCACCGGGGAGCTGTTTTTT. Protein sequence: CASSGLTGELFF. The V call is TRBV10-1, the J call TRBJ2-2; D not resolved. This CDR3 is built from 12 residues. The V gene lost 4 bases and the J gene lost 4 bases, with 4 bases spanning the gap. Germline CDR1 is WNHNN and CDR2 is SYGVQD (reference sequence).